The rows below give T cell receptor beta chains drawn from one sample of a study of blood T cells in healthy people across ages. Via MiXCR, TCRdb re-called the 5' RACE reads, giving one row per CDR3 protein. The table shows about 640,000 distinct CDR3 sequences, with approximately 50% occurring only once. What was sequenced was blood. The receptor source for this set is a man in his fifties or sixties in good health. Both conserved end residues are part of each CDR3. A D gene is named only where the DNA matches it firmly. Not every row has a clone size; where given, it reads once, few, many or a size class.

d_gene: -; v_gene: TRBV6-2/TRBV6-3; j_gene: TRBJ2-2; abundance: many; CDR3aa: CASSPNREGTGELFF; CDR3nt: TGTGCCAGCAGCCCAAACAGGGAGGGCACCGGGGAGCTGTTTTTT
d_gene: TRBD2; v_gene: TRBV11-2; j_gene: TRBJ2-5; abundance: -; CDR3aa: CASSPQFPLAGVETQYF; CDR3nt: TGTGCCAGCAGCCCCCAGTTCCCCCTAGCGGGGGTAGAGACCCAGTACTTC
d_gene: -; v_gene: TRBV10-2; j_gene: TRBJ2-3; abundance: -; CDR3aa: CASRGTGHRDTQYF; CDR3nt: TGCGCCAGCAGGGGGACGGGGCATCGAGATACGCAGTATTTT
d_gene: -; v_gene: TRBV14; j_gene: TRBJ2-1; abundance: few; CDR3aa: CASSTRRTFTGNEQFF; CDR3nt: TGTGCCAGCAGCACCCGAAGAACGTTCACGGGGAATGAGCAGTTCTTC
d_gene: TRBD1; v_gene: TRBV29-1; j_gene: TRBJ1-5; abundance: -; CDR3aa: CNVGQGTQPQHF; CDR3nt: TGCAACGTTGGACAGGGTACTCAGCCCCAGCATTTT
d_gene: -; v_gene: TRBV18; j_gene: TRBJ2-7; abundance: -; CDR3aa: CASSPPGRSLYEQYF; CDR3nt: TGTGCCAGCTCACCACCAGGGAGATCGCTCTACGAGCAGTACTTC
d_gene: -; v_gene: TRBV2; j_gene: TRBJ2-5; abundance: once; CDR3aa: CASRGGRLETQYF; CDR3nt: TGTGCCAGCAGGGGGGGCCGACTAGAGACCCAGTACTTC
d_gene: TRBD1; v_gene: TRBV29-1; j_gene: TRBJ2-5; abundance: -; CDR3aa: CSVAGQGAWETQYF; CDR3nt: TGCAGCGTCGCGGGACAGGGGGCCTGGGAGACCCAGTACTTC
d_gene: TRBD1; v_gene: TRBV18; j_gene: TRBJ2-1; abundance: -; CDR3aa: CASSPRTGEFYNEQFF; CDR3nt: TGTGCCAGCTCCCCAAGGACAGGAGAGTTCTACAATGAGCAGTTCTTC
d_gene: -; v_gene: TRBV5-5; j_gene: TRBJ2-5; abundance: -; CDR3aa: CASSPGGRTGQETQYF; CDR3nt: TGTGCCAGCAGTCCCGGAGGGAGGACAGGCCAAGAGACCCAGTACTTC
d_gene: -; v_gene: TRBV4-3; j_gene: TRBJ2-1; abundance: -; CDR3aa: CASSQDFPGVNNEQFF; CDR3nt: TGCGCCAGCAGCCAAGATTTCCCCGGGGTAAACAATGAGCAGTTCTTC
d_gene: -; v_gene: TRBV5-1; j_gene: TRBJ2-5; abundance: -; CDR3aa: CASSLGVLGGLGRETQYF; CDR3nt: TGCGCCAGCAGCTTGGGAGTTCTCGGGGGCCTCGGGAGAGAGACCCAGTACTTC
d_gene: -; v_gene: TRBV10-3; j_gene: TRBJ2-3; abundance: -; CDR3aa: CAISESRRVGSADTQYF; CDR3nt: TGTGCCATCAGTGAGTCCCGAAGGGTGGGGTCGGCAGATACGCAGTATTTT
d_gene: -; v_gene: TRBV12-1; j_gene: TRBJ2-5; abundance: -; CDR3aa: CASSQGTSGVGQETQYF; CDR3nt: TGTGCCAGCAGCCAAGGGACTAGCGGGGTAGGGCAAGAGACCCAGTACTTC
d_gene: TRBD1; v_gene: TRBV20-1; j_gene: TRBJ1-2; abundance: few; CDR3aa: CSADRGGDGYTF; CDR3nt: TGCAGTGCCGACAGGGGGGGAGATGGCTACACCTTC
d_gene: TRBD2; v_gene: TRBV7-2; j_gene: TRBJ2-1; abundance: -; CDR3aa: CASSPRTSNNEQFF; CDR3nt: TGTGCCAGCAGCCCCCGGACTAGCAACAATGAGCAGTTCTTC
d_gene: TRBD1; v_gene: TRBV12-3/TRBV12-4; j_gene: TRBJ1-6; abundance: few; CDR3aa: CASSLRTGANSPLHF; CDR3nt: TGTGCCAGCAGTTTACGGACAGGGGCTAATTCACCCCTCCACTTT
d_gene: TRBD1; v_gene: TRBV2; j_gene: TRBJ2-1; abundance: -; CDR3aa: CASSGQTGGYNEQFF; CDR3nt: TGTGCCAGCAGTGGCCAGACAGGGGGCTACAATGAGCAGTTCTTC
d_gene: -; v_gene: TRBV5-1; j_gene: TRBJ2-1; abundance: -; CDR3aa: CASSLAWGTYNEQFF; CDR3nt: TGCGCCAGCAGCTTGGCCTGGGGGACCTACAATGAGCAGTTCTTC
d_gene: TRBD2; v_gene: TRBV7-8; j_gene: TRBJ2-5; abundance: -; CDR3aa: CASSLGSGGQQETQYF; CDR3nt: TGTGCCAGCAGCTTAGGTAGCGGGGGACAGCAAGAGACCCAGTACTTC
d_gene: -; v_gene: TRBV27; j_gene: TRBJ2-7; abundance: few; CDR3aa: CASSFSPGYEQYF; CDR3nt: TGTGCCAGCAGTTTCTCACCAGGGTACGAGCAGTACTTC
d_gene: TRBD1; v_gene: TRBV15; j_gene: TRBJ2-5; abundance: -; CDR3aa: CATSRRGQIQFETQYF; CDR3nt: TGTGCCACCAGCAGAAGGGGACAGATCCAATTCGAGACCCAGTACTTC
d_gene: -; v_gene: TRBV18; j_gene: TRBJ2-3; abundance: -; CDR3aa: CASSPSTGTDTQYF; CDR3nt: TGTGCCAGCTCACCTTCCACCGGCACAGATACGCAGTATTTT
d_gene: -; v_gene: TRBV7-9; j_gene: TRBJ2-1; abundance: -; CDR3aa: CASSLGRGQFF; CDR3nt: TGTGCCAGCAGCTTAGGGAGGGGGCAGTTCTTC
d_gene: TRBD2; v_gene: TRBV2; j_gene: TRBJ2-5; abundance: -; CDR3aa: CASSEAAGTSGQETQYF; CDR3nt: TGTGCCAGCAGTGAAGCGGCCGGGACTAGCGGCCAAGAGACCCAGTACTTC
d_gene: -; v_gene: TRBV5-6; j_gene: TRBJ1-3; abundance: once; CDR3aa: CASTRAGGNTIYF; CDR3nt: TGTGCCAGCACGCGAGCCGGGGGAAACACCATATATTTT
d_gene: -; v_gene: TRBV5-5; j_gene: TRBJ2-7; abundance: -; CDR3aa: CASSSRGVFEDEQYF; CDR3nt: TGTGCCAGCAGCTCTCGGGGAGTTTTTGAAGACGAGCAGTACTTC
d_gene: TRBD2; v_gene: TRBV5-1; j_gene: TRBJ2-1; abundance: -; CDR3aa: CASSLEAGGYNERFF; CDR3nt: TGCGCCAGCAGCTTGGAAGCGGGGGGCTACAATGAGCGGTTCTTC
d_gene: -; v_gene: TRBV12-3/TRBV12-4; j_gene: TRBJ1-6; abundance: few; CDR3aa: CASRRTGDSPLHF; CDR3nt: TGTGCCAGCCGGAGGACCGGGGATTCACCCCTCCACTTT
d_gene: TRBD2; v_gene: TRBV4-1; j_gene: TRBJ2-3; abundance: few; CDR3aa: CASSRQLAGGTDTQYF; CDR3nt: TGCGCCAGCAGCCGCCAGCTAGCGGGGGGAACAGATACGCAGTATTTT
d_gene: TRBD2; v_gene: TRBV4-2; j_gene: TRBJ2-3; abundance: -; CDR3aa: CASSQDGQAGGADTQYF; CDR3nt: TGTGCCAGCAGCCAAGATGGACAAGCGGGGGGGGCGGATACGCAGTATTTT
d_gene: -; v_gene: TRBV3-1; j_gene: TRBJ1-4; abundance: -; CDR3aa: CASSQGLQDNEKLFF; CDR3nt: TGTGCCAGCAGCCAAGGGTTACAGGATAATGAGAAACTGTTTTTT
d_gene: -; v_gene: TRBV10-2; j_gene: TRBJ2-7; abundance: -; CDR3aa: CASRGTDWVTHEQYF; CDR3nt: TGCGCCAGCAGGGGTACAGACTGGGTTACCCACGAGCAGTACTTC
d_gene: -; v_gene: TRBV10-3; j_gene: TRBJ1-2; abundance: -; CDR3aa: CAISDYPGGQEDGYTF; CDR3nt: TGTGCCATCAGTGACTACCCAGGAGGTCAGGAGGATGGCTACACCTTC
d_gene: -; v_gene: TRBV15; j_gene: TRBJ2-3; abundance: once; CDR3aa: CATSKSTDTQYF; CDR3nt: TGTGCCACCAGCAAATCCACAGATACGCAGTATTTT
d_gene: -; v_gene: TRBV29-1; j_gene: TRBJ2-3; abundance: -; CDR3aa: CSVGQVTDTQYF; CDR3nt: TGCAGCGTTGGACAGGTCACAGATACGCAGTATTTT
d_gene: -; v_gene: TRBV12-3/TRBV12-4; j_gene: TRBJ2-7; abundance: -; CDR3aa: CASSLGSPYDGQYF; CDR3nt: TGTGCCAGCAGTTTAGGGAGCCCGTACGATGGGCAGTACTTC
d_gene: -; v_gene: TRBV28; j_gene: TRBJ1-2; abundance: -; CDR3aa: CATGVHYGYTF; CDR3nt: TGTGCCACGGGGGTGCACTATGGCTACACCTTC
d_gene: TRBD2; v_gene: TRBV2; j_gene: TRBJ2-1; abundance: -; CDR3aa: CASRPGLAGVQFF; CDR3nt: TGTGCCAGCAGACCCGGACTAGCGGGGGTGCAGTTCTTC
d_gene: -; v_gene: TRBV6-6; j_gene: TRBJ1-4; abundance: -; CDR3aa: CASSYSARGWTNEKLFF; CDR3nt: TGTGCCAGCAGTTACTCCGCTAGGGGATGGACTAATGAAAAACTGTTTTTT
d_gene: TRBD1; v_gene: TRBV10-3; j_gene: TRBJ2-3; abundance: -; CDR3aa: CAISAGQDTDTQYF; CDR3nt: TGTGCCATCAGTGCGGGACAGGACACAGATACGCAGTATTTT
d_gene: TRBD2; v_gene: TRBV10-3; j_gene: TRBJ2-5; abundance: -; CDR3aa: CAIRTAGGPETQYF; CDR3nt: TGTGCCATCAGAACCGCGGGGGGGCCGGAGACCCAGTACTTC
d_gene: -; v_gene: TRBV9; j_gene: TRBJ2-5; abundance: -; CDR3aa: CASSVAGSWETQYF; CDR3nt: TGTGCCAGCAGCGTAGCTGGGTCATGGGAGACCCAGTACTTC
d_gene: -; v_gene: TRBV7-2; j_gene: TRBJ1-4; abundance: -; CDR3aa: CASSLGVGFEKLFF; CDR3nt: TGTGCCAGCAGCTTAGGAGTGGGGTTTGAAAAACTGTTTTTT
d_gene: -; v_gene: TRBV11-2; j_gene: TRBJ2-3; abundance: few; CDR3aa: CASRLAYNTDTQYF; CDR3nt: TGTGCCAGCAGGCTGGCCTACAACACAGATACGCAGTATTTT
d_gene: -; v_gene: TRBV20-1; j_gene: TRBJ1-6; abundance: -; CDR3aa: CSARARGGNPPLHF; CDR3nt: TGCAGTGCTAGAGCCCGGGGGGGGAATCCACCCCTCCACTTT
d_gene: TRBD1; v_gene: TRBV6-6; j_gene: TRBJ2-5; abundance: once; CDR3aa: CASRRQGAQETQYF; CDR3nt: TGTGCCAGCAGACGACAGGGGGCTCAAGAGACCCAGTACTTC